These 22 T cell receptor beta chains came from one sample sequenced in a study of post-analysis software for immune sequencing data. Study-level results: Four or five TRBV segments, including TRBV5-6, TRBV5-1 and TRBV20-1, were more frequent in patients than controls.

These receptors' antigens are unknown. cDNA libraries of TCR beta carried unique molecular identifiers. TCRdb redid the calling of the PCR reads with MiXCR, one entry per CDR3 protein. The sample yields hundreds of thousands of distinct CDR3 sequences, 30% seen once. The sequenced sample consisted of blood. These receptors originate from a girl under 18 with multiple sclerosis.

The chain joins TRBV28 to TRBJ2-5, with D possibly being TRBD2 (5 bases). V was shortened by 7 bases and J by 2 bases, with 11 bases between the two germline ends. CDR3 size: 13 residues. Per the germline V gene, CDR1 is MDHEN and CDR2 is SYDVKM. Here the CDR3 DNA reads TGTGCCAGCAAGGATACGGGGCAAGAGACCCAGTACTTC. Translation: CASKDTGQETQYF.

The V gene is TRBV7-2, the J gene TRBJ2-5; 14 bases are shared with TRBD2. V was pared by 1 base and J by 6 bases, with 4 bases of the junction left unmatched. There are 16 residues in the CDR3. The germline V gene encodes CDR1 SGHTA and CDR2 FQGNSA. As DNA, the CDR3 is TGTGCCAGCAGCTTAGAGGGGACTAGCGGGAGCAAGACCCAGTACTTC. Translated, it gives CASSLEGTSGSKTQYF.

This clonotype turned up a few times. The CDR3 nucleotides read TGCAGTGCTAGTCCGGTGGCGGGAGATGCGAATGAGCAGTTCTTC. This translates into CSASPVAGDANEQFF. V gene TRBV20-1 combines with J gene TRBJ2-1, with 7 bases aligning to TRBD2. The V segment lost 3 bases and the J segment 7 bases; nucleotides outside the gene matches: 12. CDR1 is DFQATT and CDR2 is SNEGSKA in the germline V gene (reference sequence). The CDR3 spans 15 residues.

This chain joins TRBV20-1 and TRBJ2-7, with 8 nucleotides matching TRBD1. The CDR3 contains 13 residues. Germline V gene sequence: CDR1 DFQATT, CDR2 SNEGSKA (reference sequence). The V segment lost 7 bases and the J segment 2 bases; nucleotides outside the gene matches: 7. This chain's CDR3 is CSVQGQGTYEQYF. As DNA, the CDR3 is TGCAGTGTCCAAGGACAGGGAACCTACGAGCAGTACTTC.

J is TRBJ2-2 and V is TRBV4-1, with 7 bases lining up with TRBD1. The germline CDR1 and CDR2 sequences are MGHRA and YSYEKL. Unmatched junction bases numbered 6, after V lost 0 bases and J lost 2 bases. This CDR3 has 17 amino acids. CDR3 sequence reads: CASSQDRQGFNTGELFF. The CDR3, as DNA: TGCGCCAGCAGCCAAGATAGACAGGGATTTAACACCGGGGAGCTGTTTTTT.

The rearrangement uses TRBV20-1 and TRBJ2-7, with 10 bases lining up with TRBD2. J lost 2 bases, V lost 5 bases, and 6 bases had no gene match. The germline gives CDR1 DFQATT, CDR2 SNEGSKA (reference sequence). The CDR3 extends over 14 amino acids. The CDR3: CSAQLAGLPYEQYF. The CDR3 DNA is TGCAGTGCTCAACTAGCGGGATTACCCTACGAGCAGTACTTC.

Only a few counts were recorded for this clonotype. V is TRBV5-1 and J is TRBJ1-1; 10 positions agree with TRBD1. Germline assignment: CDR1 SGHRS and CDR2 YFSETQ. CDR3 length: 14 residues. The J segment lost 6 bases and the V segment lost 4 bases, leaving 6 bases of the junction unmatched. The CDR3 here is CASSVGQGFPEAFF. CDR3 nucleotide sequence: TGCGCCAGCAGCGTGGGACAGGGGTTCCCTGAAGCTTTCTTT.

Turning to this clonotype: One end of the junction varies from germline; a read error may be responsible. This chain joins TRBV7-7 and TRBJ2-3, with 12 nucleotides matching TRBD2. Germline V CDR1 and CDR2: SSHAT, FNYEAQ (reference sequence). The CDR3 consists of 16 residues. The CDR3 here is CASSTGLAGFTDTQYF. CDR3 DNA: TGTGCTAGCAGCACCGGACTAGCGGGGTTCACAGATACGCAGTATTTT.

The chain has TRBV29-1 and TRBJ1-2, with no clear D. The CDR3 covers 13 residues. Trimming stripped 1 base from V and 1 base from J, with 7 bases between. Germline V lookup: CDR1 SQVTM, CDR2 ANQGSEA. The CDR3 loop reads CSVEVGYNYGYTF. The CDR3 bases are TGCAGCGTTGAAGTCGGCTATAACTATGGCTACACCTTC.

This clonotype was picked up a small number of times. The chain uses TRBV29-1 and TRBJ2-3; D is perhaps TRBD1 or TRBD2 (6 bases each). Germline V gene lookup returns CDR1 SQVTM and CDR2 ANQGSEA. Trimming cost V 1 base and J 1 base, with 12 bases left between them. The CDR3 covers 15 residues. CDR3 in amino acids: CSVEGPGGGTDTQYF. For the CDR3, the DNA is TGCAGCGTTGAAGGGCCCGGGGGCGGCACAGATACGCAGTATTTT.

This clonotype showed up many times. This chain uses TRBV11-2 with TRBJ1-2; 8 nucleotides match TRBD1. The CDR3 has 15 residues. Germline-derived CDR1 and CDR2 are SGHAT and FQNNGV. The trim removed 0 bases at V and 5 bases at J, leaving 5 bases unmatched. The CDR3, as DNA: TGTGCCAGCAGCTTAGATGCCGACAGGGGATATGGCTACACCTTC. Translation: CASSLDADRGYGYTF. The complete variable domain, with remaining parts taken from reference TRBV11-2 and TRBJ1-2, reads EAGVAQSPRYKIIEKRQSVAFWCNPISGHATLYWYQQILGQGPKLLIQFQNNGVVDDSQLPKDRFSAERLKGVDSTLKIQPAKLEDSAVYLCASSLDADRGYGYTFGSGTRLTVV.

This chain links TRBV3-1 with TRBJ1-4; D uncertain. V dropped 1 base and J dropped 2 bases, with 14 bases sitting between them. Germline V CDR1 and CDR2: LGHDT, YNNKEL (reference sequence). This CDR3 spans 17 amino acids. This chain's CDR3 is CASSQGPGVPTNEKLFF. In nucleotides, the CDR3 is TGTGCCAGCAGCCAAGGCCCTGGGGTACCGACTAATGAAAAACTGTTTTTT. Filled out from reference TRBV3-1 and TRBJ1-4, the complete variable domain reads DTAVSQTPKYLVTQMGNDKSIKCEQNLGHDTMYWYKQDSKKFLKIMFSYNNKELIINETVPNRFSPKSPDKAHLNLHINSLELGDSAVYFCASSQGPGVPTNEKLFFGSGTQLSVL.

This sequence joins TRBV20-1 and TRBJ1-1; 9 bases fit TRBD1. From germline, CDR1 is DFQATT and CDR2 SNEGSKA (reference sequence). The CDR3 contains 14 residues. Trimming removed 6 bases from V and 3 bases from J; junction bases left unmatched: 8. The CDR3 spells CSAPRDRVDTEAFF. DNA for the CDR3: TGCAGTGCCCCTCGGGACAGGGTGGACACTGAAGCTTTCTTT.

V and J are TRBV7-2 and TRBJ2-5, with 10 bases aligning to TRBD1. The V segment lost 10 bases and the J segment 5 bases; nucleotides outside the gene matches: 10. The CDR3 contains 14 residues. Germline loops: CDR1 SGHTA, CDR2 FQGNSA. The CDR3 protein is CATKKGQGKETQYF. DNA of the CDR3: TGTGCCACCAAAAAGGGACAGGGGAAGGAGACCCAGTACTTC.

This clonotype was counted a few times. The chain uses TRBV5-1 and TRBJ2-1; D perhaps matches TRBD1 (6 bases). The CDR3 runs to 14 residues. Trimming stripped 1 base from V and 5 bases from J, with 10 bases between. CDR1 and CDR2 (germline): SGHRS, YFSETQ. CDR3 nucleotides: TGCGCCAGCAGCTTGCAGGGGCCAAACAATGAGCAGTTCTTC. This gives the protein CASSLQGPNNEQFF.

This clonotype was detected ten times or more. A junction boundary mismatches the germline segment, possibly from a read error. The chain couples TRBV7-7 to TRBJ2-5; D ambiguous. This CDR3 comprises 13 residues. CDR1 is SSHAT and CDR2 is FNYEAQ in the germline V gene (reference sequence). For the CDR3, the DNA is TGTGCTAGCAGCCCACAGTACCAAGAGACCCAGTACTTC. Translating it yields CASSPQYQETQYF.

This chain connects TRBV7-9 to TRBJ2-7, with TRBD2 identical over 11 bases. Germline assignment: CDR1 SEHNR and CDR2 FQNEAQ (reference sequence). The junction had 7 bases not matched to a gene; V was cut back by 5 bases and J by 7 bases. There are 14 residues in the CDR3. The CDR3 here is CASSQLAGVFEQYF. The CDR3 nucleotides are TGTGCCAGCAGCCAACTAGCGGGAGTGTTTGAGCAGTACTTC.

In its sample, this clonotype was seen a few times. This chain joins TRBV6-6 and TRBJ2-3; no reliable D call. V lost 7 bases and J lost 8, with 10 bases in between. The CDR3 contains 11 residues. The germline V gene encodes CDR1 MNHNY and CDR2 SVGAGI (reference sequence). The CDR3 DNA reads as TGTGCCAGCACCCCAGGTGGTACGCAGTATTTT. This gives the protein CASTPGGTQYF.

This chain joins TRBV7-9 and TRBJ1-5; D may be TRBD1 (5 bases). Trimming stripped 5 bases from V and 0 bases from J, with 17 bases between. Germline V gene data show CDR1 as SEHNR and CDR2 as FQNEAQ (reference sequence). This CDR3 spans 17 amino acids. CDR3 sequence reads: CASSPIRDHYSNQPQHF. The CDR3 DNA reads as TGTGCCAGCAGCCCGATCCGGGACCATTATAGCAATCAGCCCCAGCATTTT.

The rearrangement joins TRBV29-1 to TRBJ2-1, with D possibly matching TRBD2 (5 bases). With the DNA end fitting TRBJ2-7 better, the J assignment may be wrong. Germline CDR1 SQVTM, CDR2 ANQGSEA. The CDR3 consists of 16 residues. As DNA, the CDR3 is TGCAGCGTTGAAGAACAGACTATCAACTCCTACAATGAGCAGTACTTC. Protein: CSVEEQTINSYNEQYF.

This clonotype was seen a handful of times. The chain's CDR3 is CASSGSGTGDTEAFF. Here the CDR3 DNA reads TGTGCCAGCAGTGGCTCCGGGACAGGGGATACTGAAGCTTTCTTT. The chain links TRBV12-3 or TRBV12-4 to TRBJ1-1; 10 nucleotides line up with TRBD1. The CDR3 runs to 15 residues. Germline trimming cut 5 bases from V and 5 bases from J; bases unmatched to any gene: 8.

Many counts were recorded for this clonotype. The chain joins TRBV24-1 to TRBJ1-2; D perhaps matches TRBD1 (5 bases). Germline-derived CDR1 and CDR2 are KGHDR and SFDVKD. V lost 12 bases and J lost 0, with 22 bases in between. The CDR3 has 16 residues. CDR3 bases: TGTGCCCAAGATCCGCGGGTGGGGGAACCTAACTATGGCTACACCTTC. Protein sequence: CAQDPRVGEPNYGYTF.